One and the same sample provided the 30 T cell receptor beta chains below, sequenced in a study of a mutant IDH1 vaccine in newly diagnosed glioma (dated by TCRdb to the early 2020s). The sample's time point label is to be understood as: week 11, during vaccination. Every vaccine dose consisted of 300 ug of a 20-mer mutant IDH1 peptide in Montanide, administered subcutaneously together with topical imiquimod. Receptor amplification or capture employed the immunoSEQ multiplex PCR assay. The table comes from immuneACCESS by way of TCRdb, which keeps in-frame sequences with V and J called. Part of the clones is missing from these tables; in studies checked, under half for an unresolved V gene and the rest for unknown reasons. This sample gives roughly 120,000 clones in total; about 80% of them show up just once. The ten largest make up 4.5% to 7% of the sample. Which antigens these TCRs recognize remains unknown.

The source material was PBMCs, sampled from a glioma patient whose treatment included an IDH1 peptide vaccine. The receptor set was obtained from a man aged 35 to 55 with glioma.

The chain carries TRBV11-3 and TRBJ2-7, with 9 positions matching TRBD1. V shed 2 bases, J shed 3 bases, and the junction held 8 bases outside the gene matches. The CDR3 is 16 amino acids. Germline V CDR1 and CDR2: SGHNT, YENEEA. The CDR3 reads CASSLFRGQGFYEQYF. For the CDR3, the DNA is TGTGCCAGCAGCTTATTCAGGGGACAGGGTTTCTACGAGCAGTACTTC.

A remark on this clone: This clone may be a read error of a much larger clone one base away. The chain employs TRBV5-6 and TRBJ2-7, with 7 bases identical to TRBD1. The CDR3 consists of 13 residues. Germline loops: CDR1 SGHDT, CDR2 YYEEEE. Losses at the gene ends were 6 bases for V and 2 bases for J; bases not matched to a gene: 5. The CDR3 loop reads CASTRTGTYEQYF. The DNA for the CDR3 is TGTGCCAGCACCCGGACAGGTACCTACGAGCAGTACTTC.

This chain uses TRBV6-5 with TRBJ2-7; no reliable D call. V lost 5 bases to trimming and J lost 2 bases, with 13 bases between them. Germline V lookup: CDR1 MNHEY, CDR2 SVGAGI. The CDR3 totals 14 residues. Here the CDR3 DNA reads TGTGCCAGCAGTCCCCGGTCTGGCACCTACGAGCAGTACTTC. This gives the protein CASSPRSGTYEQYF.

The genes are TRBV9 and TRBJ2-3; TRBD2 matches at 10 bases. CDR1 SGDLS and CDR2 YYNGEE come from the germline V gene. The CDR3 totals 16 residues. V shed 6 bases, J shed 0 bases, and the junction held 7 bases outside the gene matches. CDR3 in DNA: TGTGCCAGCACCCTCGAAGCGGGAGGGAGCACAGATACGCAGTATTTT. Its protein is CASTLEAGGSTDTQYF.

This chain links TRBV28 with TRBJ2-7; 9 nucleotides line up with TRBD1. The junction had 7 bases not matched to a gene; V was cut back by 5 bases and J by 5 bases. Germline assignment: CDR1 MDHEN and CDR2 SYDVKM. CDR3 size: 14 residues. CDR3 sequence: CASSPQGARNEQYF. The CDR3 DNA sequence: TGTGCCAGCAGTCCACAGGGGGCGCGGAACGAGCAGTACTTC.

This clone was found a few times. This chain joins TRBV30 and TRBJ1-5, with unresolved D. Germline assignment: CDR1 GTSNPN and CDR2 SVGIG (reference sequence). The ends were cut back, 4 bases at V and 0 bases at J, with 7 bases in the middle. The CDR3 has 13 residues. The CDR3: CAWNPHSNQPQHF. In nucleotides, the CDR3 is TGTGCCTGGAATCCCCATAGCAATCAGCCCCAGCATTTT.

Here the CDR3 DNA reads TGTGCCAGCACCCGGATGGGGGAGAACAATGAGCAGTTCTTC. Translation: CASTRMGENNEQFF. This chain joins TRBV28 and TRBJ2-1; D might be TRBD1 or TRBD2, each matching 5 bases. V dropped 7 bases and J dropped 5 bases, with 15 bases sitting between them. CDR1 is MDHEN, CDR2 SYDVKM, per germline. This CDR3 is 14 amino acids long.

This clone was recorded once. CDR3 bases: TGCAGCGTTGGGGGGGGAAGTAAGCAGCCCCAGCATTTT. Its protein is CSVGGGSKQPQHF. The J gene is TRBJ1-5, the V gene TRBV29-1; a weak D match, TRBD1 (5 bases). Deletions cut 4 bases from V and 7 bases from J, with 14 bases between. The CDR3 is 13 residues long. Germline values: CDR1 SQVTM, CDR2 ANQGSEA.

The chain carries TRBV6-6 and TRBJ2-7; the match to TRBD2 covers 10 bases. Germline CDR1 is MNHNY and CDR2 is SVGAGI (reference sequence). V lost 4 bases to trimming and J lost 1 base; unmatched junction nucleotides: 4. The CDR3 runs 15 residues. The CDR3 DNA reads TGTGCCAGCAGTTTAGCGGGAGGTCGGTCCTACGAGCAGTACTTC. Translating it yields CASSLAGGRSYEQYF.

The V call is TRBV5-4, the J call TRBJ2-7, with 9 bases lining up with TRBD2. V trimming: 1 base; J trimming: 5 bases; junction bases outside the gene matches: 10. The CDR3 extends over 16 amino acids. Germline CDR1 SGHNT, CDR2 YYREEE (reference sequence). The CDR3 loop is CASSLLAGGPTNEQYF. The CDR3 region has the DNA TGTGCCAGCAGCTTGTTGGCGGGAGGGCCGACGAACGAGCAGTACTTC.

This clone was detected only a few times. This chain links TRBV28 with TRBJ1-5; no firm D call. V was clipped by 2 bases and J by 2 bases, with 10 bases between them. This CDR3 comprises 15 residues. Germline V lookup: CDR1 MDHEN, CDR2 SYDVKM. The CDR3 DNA follows: TGTGCCAGCAGTTTAAAAGTAATTGGCAATCAGCCCCAGCATTTT. Protein product: CASSLKVIGNQPQHF.

This clone was counted a few times. V usage is TRBV29-1 and J usage is TRBJ1-2; D possibly corresponds to TRBD1 (6 bases). Germline loops: CDR1 SQVTM, CDR2 ANQGSEA. This CDR3 has 12 amino acids. V lost 6 bases and J lost 4, with 12 bases in between. CDR3 DNA: TGCAGCGTCGTGACAGGCGGCTATGGCTACACCTTC. It encodes CSVVTGGYGYTF.

The sample holds one count of this clone. The V and J genes are TRBV2 and TRBJ2-2; D uncertain. V was shortened by 2 bases and J by 8 bases, with 12 bases between the two germline ends. This CDR3 contains 14 residues. The germline CDR1 and CDR2 sequences are SNHLY and FYNNEI. CDR3 in amino acids: CASSELYGVGELFF. The CDR3 DNA follows: TGTGCCAGCAGTGAATTGTATGGGGTAGGGGAGCTGTTTTTT.

This clone was detected once. The chain recombines TRBV7-2 with TRBJ2-7; TRBD1 might be the D (5 bases). There are 13 residues in the CDR3. V shed 1 base and J shed 3 bases, with 7 bases lying between them. Germline lookup yields CDR1 SGHTA and CDR2 FQGNSA. CDR3 coding DNA: TGTGCCAGCAGCTTAGGGACAAACTACGAGCAGTACTTC. This codes for CASSLGTNYEQYF.

The V and J genes are TRBV2 and TRBJ1-3; D gene uncertain. Per germline, CDR1 SNHLY and CDR2 FYNNEI. The CDR3 loop spans 13 amino acids. V was cut by 8 bases and J by 4 bases, with 12 bases left in between. In DNA, the CDR3 is TGTGCCAGCGCCTACAGTGCCGGAAACACCATATATTTT. Its protein product is CASAYSAGNTIYF.

This clone was detected a few times. The chain joins TRBV9 to TRBJ1-3; no reliable D call. V was pared by 4 bases and J by 0 bases, with 14 bases between. Germline loops: CDR1 SGDLS, CDR2 YYNGEE. This CDR3 has 16 amino acids. DNA of the CDR3: TGTGCCAGCAGCCCCCTAGGGAGGGACTCTGGAAACACCATATATTTT. This codes for CASSPLGRDSGNTIYF.

This clone occurred a few times. This chain uses TRBV5-8 with TRBJ1-5; D unresolved. This CDR3 is built from 12 residues. CDR1 and CDR2 (germline): SGHTS, YDEGEE. The germline V and J ends were trimmed by 2 bases and 4 bases, with 4 bases remaining between them. The DNA for the CDR3 is TGTGCCAGCAGCTTCACAAATCAGCCCCAGCATTTT. Translation gives CASSFTNQPQHF.

The sample holds one count of this clone. The chain joins TRBV19 to TRBJ1-2, with TRBD1 identical over 7 bases. J gave up 8 bases and V 3 bases, and 9 bases lay outside the gene matches. CDR1 is LNHDA and CDR2 is SQIVND in the germline V gene (reference sequence). The CDR3 runs to 14 residues. CDR3 nucleotide sequence: TGTGCCAGTAGTATTGGGGGACAGCCGGCCGGCTACACCTTC. Encoded protein: CASSIGGQPAGYTF.

This chain uses TRBV14 with TRBJ2-5; the match to TRBD1 covers 9 bases. The DNA end favors TRBJ2-7, so the J call may be wrong. The CDR3 is 14 residues long. Germline CDR1 is SGHDN and CDR2 is FVKESK. The CDR3 DNA reads as TGTGCCAGCAGCCTAGGACAGGGGTACAACGAGCAGTACTTC. This gives the protein CASSLGQGYNEQYF.

The chain is built from TRBV11-2 and TRBJ2-2; TRBD2 aligns across 7 bases. The CDR3 sequence is 15 residues long. After removal of 6 bases from V and 7 bases from J, the junction contained 11 bases not matched to a gene. Germline V gene sequence: CDR1 SGHAT, CDR2 FQNNGV. The CDR3 loop reads CASSLREALGGELFF. As DNA, the CDR3 is TGTGCCAGCAGTTTACGGGAGGCCCTGGGCGGGGAGCTGTTTTTT. Full variable domain (remainder filled in from reference TRBV11-2 and TRBJ2-2): EAGVAQSPRYKIIEKRQSVAFWCNPISGHATLYWYQQILGQGPKLLIQFQNNGVVDDSQLPKDRFSAERLKGVDSTLKIQPAKLEDSAVYLCASSLREALGGELFFGEGSRLTVL.

This clone was seen just once. A junction boundary mismatches the germline segment, possibly from a read error. The chain combines TRBV9 with TRBJ2-1; the match to TRBD2 covers 14 bases. In germline, CDR1 is SGDLS, CDR2 YYNGEE. The CDR3 loop spans 12 amino acids. Here the CDR3 reads CASSGLAGGVLF. The CDR3, as DNA: TGTGCCAGCAGCGGACTAGCGGGAGGGGTTCTCTTC.

The chain is built from TRBV25-1 and TRBJ2-7; the D call may be TRBD1 or TRBD2 (6 bases each). There are 14 residues in the CDR3. From germline, CDR1 is MGHDK and CDR2 SYGVNS. V lost 6 bases to trimming and J lost 2 bases, with 14 bases between them. CDR3 in DNA: TGTGCCAGCAGGGGGGGCAGGCGACCCTACGAGCAGTACTTC. This gives the protein CASRGGRRPYEQYF.

The chain combines TRBV30 with TRBJ2-7, with D possibly being TRBD2 (5 bases). CDR1 is GTSNPN, CDR2 SVGIG, per germline (reference sequence). Trimming cost V 8 bases and J 2 bases, with 16 bases left between them. The CDR3 is made up of 13 amino acids. The CDR3 region is CAVKGGSPYEQYF. The CDR3, as DNA: TGTGCCGTCAAAGGTGGGAGTCCCTACGAGCAGTACTTC.

The chain carries TRBV25-1 and TRBJ2-2, with 10 bases matching TRBD2. The junction had 1 base not matched to a gene; V was cut back by 2 bases and J by 4 bases. CDR3 length equals 15 residues. Looked up from germline, CDR1 is MGHDK and CDR2 is SYGVNS. The CDR3 nucleotides are TGTGCCAGCAGTGAACTAGCGGGAGCCACCGGGGAGCTGTTTTTT. Encoded protein: CASSELAGATGELFF.

This clone came up once. The chain has TRBV6-5 and TRBJ2-6; D unclear. V lost 0 bases and J 2 bases, leaving 5 bases between the germline ends. The CDR3 sequence is 15 residues long. Germline V gene data show CDR1 as MNHEY and CDR2 as SVGAGI. This CDR3 is CASSYSRTGANVLTF. Here the CDR3 DNA reads TGTGCCAGCAGTTACTCTAGGACTGGGGCCAACGTCCTGACTTTC.

The chain couples TRBV7-3 to TRBJ2-3; 11 bases are a match to TRBD2. Trimming cost V 2 bases and J 5 bases; bases outside gene matches: 0. This CDR3 spans 14 amino acids. CDR1 is SGHTA, CDR2 FQGTGA, per germline. CDR3 sequence reads: CASSLGLAGDTQYF. The CDR3 nucleotides are TGTGCCAGCAGCTTAGGACTAGCGGGAGATACGCAGTATTTT.

The gene calls are TRBV4-3 and TRBJ1-2; D may be TRBD1 (5 bases). V was cut by 0 bases and J by 4 bases, with 15 bases left in between. This CDR3 contains 16 residues. Germline V gene lookup returns CDR1 LGHNA and CDR2 YSLEER. The CDR3 loop reads CASSQDEGGAFYGYTF. The CDR3 nucleotides read TGCGCCAGCAGCCAAGATGAGGGCGGGGCTTTCTATGGCTACACCTTC.

DNA of the CDR3: TGTGCCAGCAGCCGGCGGACGAACTACGAGCAGTACTTC. Its translation is CASSRRTNYEQYF. The chain combines TRBV14 with TRBJ2-7; D uncertain. Looked up from germline, CDR1 is SGHDN and CDR2 is FVKESK. With 4 bases removed from V and 3 bases from J, the gap between germline ends came to 10 bases. The CDR3 loop spans 13 amino acids.

The chain links TRBV15 to TRBJ2-3, with 7 positions matching TRBD1. The CDR3 has 13 amino acids. Germline trimming cut 5 bases from V and 4 bases from J; bases unmatched to any gene: 3. Germline-derived CDR1 and CDR2 are LNHNV and YYDKDF (reference sequence). The chain's CDR3 is CATSPDRADTQYF. The CDR3 nucleotides read TGTGCCACCAGCCCCGACAGGGCAGATACGCAGTATTTT.

V gene TRBV4-2 combines with J gene TRBJ1-1; a weak D match, TRBD1 (6 bases). CDR1 is LGHNA, CDR2 YNFKEQ, per germline. The V gene lost 0 bases and the J gene lost 8 bases, with 13 bases spanning the gap. The length of the CDR3 is 14 residues. CDR3 in amino acids: CASSQDRGKREAFF. CDR3 nucleotides: TGTGCCAGCAGCCAAGATAGGGGGAAAAGGGAAGCTTTCTTT.